The present T cell receptor beta chain was sequenced within a study of T cells in Graves' hyperthyroidism and ophthalmopathy. Study at large: Peripheral blood specimens were obtained at initial diagnosis, prior to any treatment. Study-wide points: The blood repertoire included most of the expanded thyroid clonotypes above 0.001.

The V end was cut by 6 bases, the J end by 9 bases, with 18 bases between. Germline assignment: CDR1 LNHNV and CDR2 YYDKDF (reference sequence). This CDR3 contains 13 residues. Amplification targeted TCR beta CDR3 regions from RNA transcripts. Using the HTBI primer set, a first-round RT-PCR was run on the TCR CDR3. TCRdb reprocessed the multiplex PCR reads with MiXCR, giving one entry per CDR3 protein. In the table there are 730,000 or so distinct CDR3 sequences, 18% of which are singletons. In regard to this clonotype: Antigen unknown.

The sequence came from a woman in her fifties or sixties with Graves' hyperthyroidism that later progressed to Graves' ophthalmopathy. V usage is TRBV15 and J usage is TRBJ2-7; TRBD1 might be the D (6 bases). The specimen sequenced was blood. This CDR3 reads CATRQEGHGGQYF. In nucleotides, the CDR3 is TGTGCCACCAGGCAAGAGGGACACGGCGGGCAGTACTTC.